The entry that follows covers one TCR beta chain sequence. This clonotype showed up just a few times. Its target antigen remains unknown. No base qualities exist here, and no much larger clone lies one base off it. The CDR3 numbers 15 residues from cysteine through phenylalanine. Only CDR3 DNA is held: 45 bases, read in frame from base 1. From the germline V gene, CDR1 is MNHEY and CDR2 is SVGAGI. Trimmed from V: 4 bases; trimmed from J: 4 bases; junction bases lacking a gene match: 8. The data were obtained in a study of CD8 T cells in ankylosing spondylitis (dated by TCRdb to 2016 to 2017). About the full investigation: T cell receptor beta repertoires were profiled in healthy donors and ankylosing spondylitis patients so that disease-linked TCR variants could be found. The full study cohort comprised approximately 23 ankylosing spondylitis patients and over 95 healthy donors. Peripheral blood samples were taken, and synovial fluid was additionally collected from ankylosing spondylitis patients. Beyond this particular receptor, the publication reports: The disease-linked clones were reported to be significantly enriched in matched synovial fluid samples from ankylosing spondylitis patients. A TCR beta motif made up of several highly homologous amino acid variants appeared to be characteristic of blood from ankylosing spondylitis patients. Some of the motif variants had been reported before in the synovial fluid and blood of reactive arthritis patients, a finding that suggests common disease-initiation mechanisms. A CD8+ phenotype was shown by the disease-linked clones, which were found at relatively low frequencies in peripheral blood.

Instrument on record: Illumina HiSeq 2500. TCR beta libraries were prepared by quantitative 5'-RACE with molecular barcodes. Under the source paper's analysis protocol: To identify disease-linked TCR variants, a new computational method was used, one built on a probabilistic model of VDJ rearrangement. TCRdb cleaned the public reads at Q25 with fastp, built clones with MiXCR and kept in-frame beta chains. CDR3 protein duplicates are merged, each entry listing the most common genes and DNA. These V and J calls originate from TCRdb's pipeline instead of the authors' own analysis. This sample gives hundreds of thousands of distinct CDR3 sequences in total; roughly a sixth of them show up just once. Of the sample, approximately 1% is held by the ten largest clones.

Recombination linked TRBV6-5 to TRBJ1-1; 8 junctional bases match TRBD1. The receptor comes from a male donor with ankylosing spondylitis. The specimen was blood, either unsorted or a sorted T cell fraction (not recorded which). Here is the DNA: TGTGCCAGCAGTTGGGAGGACAGGGCGGGCACTGAAGCTTTCTTT. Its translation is CASSWEDRAGTEAFF.